This T cell receptor beta chain originates from a study of T cell repertoires in cytomegalovirus infection. About the research overall: Through public TCR beta signatures, both CMV infection and matching HLA type were indicated.

General observations from the study: Identification of carriers of CMV plus the relevant HLA was performed using cumulative public TCR beta family frequency. In two of eight donors, the top clonotype was HLA-C-restricted CMV-specific.

TCRdb reprocessed the reads with MiXCR, giving one entry per CDR3 protein. The sample lists roughly 130,000 distinct CDR3 sequences, more than 7% occurring once. V was trimmed by 5 bases and J by 5 bases, leaving 9 bases between them. Per the germline V gene, CDR1 is SGHTA and CDR2 is FQGNSA. The CDR3 extends over 12 amino acids. This clonotype was found many times. Its matching antigen is unknown. Source material: PBMCs. The sequence derives from a human donor in good health (CMV status not recorded). Some clones in this sample may be carry-over from other donors' samples. This sequence joins TRBV7-2 and TRBJ2-5; D is undetermined. CDR3 sequence reads: CASSPTRETQYF. CDR3 bases: TGTGCCAGCAGCCCAACGAGGGAGACCCAGTACTTC.